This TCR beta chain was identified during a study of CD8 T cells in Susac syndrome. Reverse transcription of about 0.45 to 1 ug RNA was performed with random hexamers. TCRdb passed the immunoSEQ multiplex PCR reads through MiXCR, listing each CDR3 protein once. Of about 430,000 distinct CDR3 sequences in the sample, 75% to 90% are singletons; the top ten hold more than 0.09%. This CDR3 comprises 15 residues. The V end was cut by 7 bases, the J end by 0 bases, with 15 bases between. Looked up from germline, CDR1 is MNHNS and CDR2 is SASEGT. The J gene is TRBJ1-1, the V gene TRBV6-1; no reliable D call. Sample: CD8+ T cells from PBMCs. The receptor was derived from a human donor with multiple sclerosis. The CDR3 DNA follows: TGTGCCAGCACAAGAGCCGGGATAATGAACACTGAAGCTTTCTTT. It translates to CASTRAGIMNTEAFF.